The 18 T cell receptor beta chains below were found in one sample sequenced in a study of cytomegalovirus exposure and HLA in healthy donors. PCR employed 60 Vbeta and 13 Jbeta primers. The protocol was immunoSEQ multiplex PCR, while the TCRdb copy is restricted to in-frame clones and leaves out a portion. Of approximately 160,000 clones in the sample, around three quarters were seen once. Sequences were obtained from PBMCs. Receptors were obtained from a man between 35 and 55 years old in good health and CMV-seronegative.

The rearrangement joins TRBV19 to TRBJ1-5; 7 nucleotides line up with TRBD1. Germline lookup yields CDR1 LNHDA and CDR2 SQIVND (reference sequence). CDR3 size: 16 residues. V was clipped by 8 bases and J by 2 bases; unmatched bases: 12. CDR3 in DNA: TGTGCCAGTCTCCAGCAGGGGGGTACTCGCAATCAGCCCCAGCATTTT. Protein product: CASLQQGGTRNQPQHF.

The chain uses TRBV5-4 and TRBJ2-7, with 9 bases aligning to TRBD2. Germline CDR1 is SGHNT and CDR2 is YYREEE (reference sequence). The CDR3 is made up of 15 amino acids. J gave up 3 bases and V 0 bases, and 4 bases lay outside the gene matches. CDR3 in amino acids: CASSLASGTYYEQYV. The CDR3 bases are TGTGCCAGCAGCTTGGCTAGCGGGACTTACTACGAGCAGTACGTC.

With regard to this clone: At one end, the junction sequence differs from germline, possibly due to a read error. The DNA of the CDR3 is TGTTCCAGCAGCTTATCTGGGGCCCCCTCCTACAATGAGCAGTTCTTC. It encodes CSSSLSGAPSYNEQFF. V is TRBV7-9 and J is TRBJ2-1, with D tentatively TRBD1 (5 bases). The CDR3 contains 16 residues. Germline V lookup: CDR1 SEHNR, CDR2 FQNEAQ (reference sequence).

The chain couples TRBV5-6 to TRBJ1-5; D ambiguous. CDR3 length: 14 amino acids. Trimming removed 3 bases at V and 0 bases at J, with 7 bases between. CDR1 and CDR2 (germline): SGHDT, YYEEEE. The CDR3 loop reads CASSSTASNQPQHF. As DNA, the CDR3 is TGTGCCAGCAGCTCGACTGCTAGCAATCAGCCCCAGCATTTT.

The gene calls are TRBV18 and TRBJ2-3; TRBD1 might be the D (5 bases). CDR1 is KGHSH and CDR2 is LQKENI in the germline V gene. V was shortened by 6 bases and J by 2 bases, with 18 bases between the two germline ends. The CDR3 length is 16 residues. The DNA of the CDR3 is TGTGCCAGCTCCCGAAGCCCCCAGGGATCCACAGATACGCAGTATTTT. Its translation: CASSRSPQGSTDTQYF.

CDR3 residues: CASSVVDGAYNEQFF. CDR3 coding DNA: TGTGCCAGCAGCGTAGTCGACGGGGCCTACAATGAGCAGTTCTTC. This rearrangement joins TRBV9 to TRBJ2-1, with D maybe TRBD2 (5 bases). V was shortened by 0 bases and J by 2 bases, with 9 bases between the two germline ends. The CDR3 contains 15 residues. The V gene's germline CDR1 is SGDLS and CDR2 YYNGEE.

The rearrangement links TRBV5-5 to TRBJ1-1, with 7 bases matching TRBD1. Germline V gene lookup returns CDR1 SGHKS and CDR2 YYEKEE (reference sequence). The ends lost 4 bases at V and 2 bases at J; junction bases unmatched: 5. The CDR3 consists of 14 residues. The CDR3 DNA is TGTGCCAGCAGCCCCGGGACAGCTAACACTGAAGCTTTCTTT. This gives the protein CASSPGTANTEAFF.

J is TRBJ2-1 and V is TRBV5-8; TRBD1 might be the D (6 bases). CDR1 and CDR2 (germline): SGHTS, YDEGEE. The V end was cut by 2 bases, the J end by 4 bases, with 13 bases between. The CDR3 loop spans 15 amino acids. The CDR3 nucleotides read TGTGCCAGCAGCTTACTAGGACAGTCATACAATGAGCAGTTCTTC. Protein sequence: CASSLLGQSYNEQFF.

The chain links TRBV7-6 to TRBJ2-7; 7 nucleotides line up with TRBD2. This CDR3 has 14 residues. J gave up 0 bases and V 5 bases, and 4 bases lay outside the gene matches. Germline V gives CDR1 SGHVS, CDR2 FNYEAQ. The CDR3 nucleotides read TGTGCCAGCAGCCCGGGGACTATCTCCTACGAGCAGTACTTC. Translation gives CASSPGTISYEQYF.

About this clone: This specimen includes other DNA sequences encoding the same CDR3. The CDR3 coding sequence is TGTGCCAGCAGCTTAGACACCAACACTGAAGCTTTCTTT. This encodes CASSLDTNTEAFF. This rearrangement joins TRBV7-3 to TRBJ1-1, with D hard to call. Trimming cost V 2 bases and J 2 bases, with 6 bases left between them. CDR3 size: 13 residues. The V gene's germline CDR1 is SGHTA and CDR2 FQGTGA.

The chain has TRBV27 and TRBJ1-1; TRBD1 matches at 10 bases. Germline values: CDR1 MNHEY, CDR2 SMNVEV (reference sequence). V gave up 2 bases and J gave up 5 bases; unmatched junction bases: 5. The CDR3 is 15 residues long. DNA for the CDR3: TGTGCCAGCAGTTTAAGAGACAGGGGGCCAACTGAAGCTTTCTTT. Amino acid sequence: CASSLRDRGPTEAFF.

The chain joins TRBV28 to TRBJ1-3, with a possible D match to TRBD1 (5 bases). The V gene's germline CDR1 is MDHEN and CDR2 SYDVKM. Trimming removed 7 bases at V and 3 bases at J, with 10 bases between. The CDR3 contains 13 residues. The CDR3, as DNA: TGTGCCAGCACCATAGGGGTTGGAAACACCATATATTTT. This codes for CASTIGVGNTIYF.

The chain employs TRBV5-6 and TRBJ1-5, with 10 bases that match TRBD1. Germline CDR1 SGHDT, CDR2 YYEEEE. This CDR3 is built from 17 residues. V trimming: 4 bases; J trimming: 1 base; junction bases outside the gene matches: 8. The CDR3 loop reads CASSKGTGAVSNQPQHF. The CDR3 DNA is TGTGCCAGCAGCAAAGGGACAGGGGCTGTAAGCAATCAGCCCCAGCATTTT.

This clone appeared a single time. CDR3 residues: CASKSRGAPYNEQFF. As DNA, the CDR3 is TGTGCCAGCAAGTCACGGGGAGCCCCCTACAATGAGCAGTTCTTC. This chain links TRBV6-5 with TRBJ2-1, with D possibly TRBD2 on 5 matching bases. V lost 7 bases, J lost 2 bases, and 15 bases lay in between. CDR3 size: 15 residues. Germline CDR1 reads MNHEY; CDR2 reads SVGAGI.

This clone was seen a few times. The V gene is TRBV6-6, the J gene TRBJ2-1; TRBD2 aligns across 7 bases. The V and J ends lost 5 bases and 4 bases, in that order; junction bases with no gene match: 11. Germline-derived CDR1 and CDR2 are MNHNY and SVGAGI (reference sequence). The CDR3 has 16 amino acids. The CDR3 bases are TGTGCCAGCAGTCGCTACCTAGCGGAACTGTACAATGAGCAGTTCTTC. Protein sequence: CASSRYLAELYNEQFF.

This sequence joins TRBV27 and TRBJ2-1; D is unresolved. Germline-derived CDR1 and CDR2 are MNHEY and SMNVEV (reference sequence). The V gene lost 5 bases and the J gene lost 6 bases, with 8 bases spanning the gap. The CDR3 runs to 12 residues. CDR3 sequence (DNA): TGTGCCAGCAGTCGAGGCCGCAATGAGCAGTTCTTC. As protein: CASSRGRNEQFF.

The genes are TRBV6-4 and TRBJ1-4; D is unclear. Trimming removed 0 bases at V and 7 bases at J, with 12 bases between. Germline CDR1 and CDR2: MRHNA and SNTAGT. The CDR3 loop spans 15 amino acids. CDR3 in amino acids: CASSDSGGTPEKLFF. CDR3 in DNA: TGTGCCAGCAGTGACTCCGGCGGAACTCCTGAAAAACTGTTTTTT.

The rearrangement links TRBV7-4 to TRBJ1-5; a weak D match, TRBD1 (6 bases). Trimming cost V 5 bases and J 7 bases, with 15 bases left between them. The V gene's germline CDR1 is SGHVT and CDR2 SQSDAQ. CDR3 length equals 14 residues. CDR3 protein: CASSQNRVPQPQHF. The CDR3 nucleotides are TGTGCCAGCAGCCAAAACAGGGTCCCCCAGCCCCAGCATTTT.